The clone carrying this T cell receptor beta chain appeared a single time. The target antigen is unknown. Primers: 60 Vbeta forward and 13 Jbeta reverse. TCRdb's table, derived via immunoSEQ multiplex PCR, lists solely in-frame clones and lacks some. Of some 170,000 clones detected, roughly four fifths appear once; the ten largest clones hold more than 1.2%. This record comes from a study of cytomegalovirus exposure and HLA in healthy donors. Study details: Caucasian-associated ancestry cluster membership applied to around 80% of 300 to 450 genotyped donors. Study observations and caveats: In most subjects, TCR beta sequences reportedly gave accurate predictions of HLA-A and HLA-B alleles. Researchers counted some 150 TCR beta chains as cytomegalovirus-associated.

The V gene's germline CDR1 is SEHNR and CDR2 FQNEAQ (reference sequence). V was clipped by 4 bases and J by 6 bases, with 16 bases between them. The length of the CDR3 is 15 residues. Input material: PBMCs. V usage is TRBV7-9 and J usage is TRBJ1-5, with D possibly TRBD1 on 5 matching bases. The source is a man in his sixties in good health and CMV-seronegative. CDR3 residues: CASSSTTAGIQPQHF. Here the CDR3 DNA reads TGTGCCAGCAGCTCAACCACCGCAGGGATTCAGCCCCAGCATTTT.